The clone carrying this T cell receptor (beta chain) was found many times. Its specificity is unknown. Individual cDNA molecules received unique molecular identifiers in the library. A single record per CDR3 protein comes from TCRdb applying MiXCR to the RACE reads. This repertoire shows tens of thousands of distinct CDR3 sequences, roughly 3.5% found once; its top ten account for approximately 5%. The entry originates in a study of human T cells and chemical hapten exposure. Turning to the study itself: Per-sample TCR yield variation was attributed mainly to small pooled library volume differences.

As for time point: healthy volunteer bleed at 6 weeks. The total RNA was obtained from whole blood that was not fractionated. The CDR3 spans 14 residues. V lost 4 bases and J 2 bases, leaving 11 bases between the germline ends. Study-wide points: The study found that DPC sensitization did not change TCRs above 1 in 1000 frequency.

What was sequenced was whole blood. The J gene is TRBJ1-1, the V gene TRBV12-3 or TRBV12-4; D is possibly TRBD1 (6 bases). The source is a human donor in good health. Some clones in this sample may be carry-over from other donors' samples. The CDR3 coding sequence is TGTGCCAGCAGTTCGGGACACCACAACACTGAAGCTTTCTTT. It encodes CASSSGHHNTEAFF.